This T cell receptor (beta chain) is from a study of T cells in Graves' hyperthyroidism and ophthalmopathy. Study conclusions and caveats: Most thyroid clonotypes expanded above 0.001 were also detected in blood.

Amplification targeted TCR beta CDR3 regions from RNA transcripts. An initial round of RT-PCR targeting the TCR CDR3 relied on the HTBI primer set. MiXCR, run by TCRdb on the multiplex PCR reads, gives a single entry per CDR3 protein. Altogether about 500,000 distinct CDR3 sequences are present, about 15% being singletons, with the ten largest covering around a sixth. With regard to this clonotype: Its specificity is unknown.

This CDR3 contains 14 residues. V was shortened by 2 bases and J by 8 bases, with 15 bases between the two germline ends. Germline V lookup: CDR1 WSHSY, CDR2 SAAADI. Patients with uncontrolled infections, other autoimmune diseases, pregnancy or lactation were excluded. The authors obtained PBMCs from 10 ml of fresh peripheral blood. The sequence was obtained from a woman younger than 30 with Graves' hyperthyroidism. Sequencing was performed on blood. The rearrangement links TRBV10-2 to TRBJ1-2, with D perhaps matching TRBD1 (6 bases). Here the CDR3 reads CASSEMAGVDGYTF. The CDR3 nucleotides read TGCGCCAGCAGTGAGATGGCAGGGGTGGACGGCTACACCTTC.